Listed here are 11 T cell receptor beta chains from one sample, sequenced in a study of glioma-infiltrating T cells. Amplification of TCR alpha and beta CDR3 regions from RNA used iRepertoire nested multiplex PCR. Using its own MiXCR run on the multiplex PCR reads, TCRdb lists one record per CDR3 protein. The sample has about 180,000 distinct CDR3 sequences; around 40% are singletons. Input material: glioma tissue, nonneoplastic brain tissue, or PBMCs (not recorded which). These receptors were taken from a human donor with low-grade glioma or glioblastoma, undergoing nonglioma brain surgery, or in good health (not recorded which).

The gene calls are TRBV3-1 and TRBJ2-7, with 7 bases identical to TRBD2. This CDR3 has 15 amino acids. Unmatched junction bases numbered 10, after V lost 5 bases and J lost 3 bases. Per the germline V gene, CDR1 is LGHDT and CDR2 is YNNKEL (reference sequence). The CDR3 sequence is CASSDPRERGYEQYF. The CDR3 nucleotides are TGTGCCAGCAGCGATCCGCGGGAGCGTGGCTACGAGCAGTACTTC.

Worth noting for this clonotype: A much larger clone differs by one base, so this may be a read error. The V call is TRBV20-1, the J call TRBJ2-7; D call uncertain. Trimming shortened V by 4 bases and J by 2 bases, and 15 bases separated the two germline ends. The length of the CDR3 is 14 residues. Germline V gene sequence: CDR1 DFQATT, CDR2 SNEGSKA (reference sequence). The CDR3 DNA sequence: TGCAGTGCTATGGGTCAACGTCAAACCTACGAGCAGTACTTC. Protein product: CSAMGQRQTYEQYF.

This clonotype was seen more than once but under ten times. The chain couples TRBV7-8 to TRBJ2-1; 10 positions match TRBD2. The germline CDR1 and CDR2 sequences are SGHVS and FQNEAQ. This CDR3 is built from 20 residues. With 0 bases clipped from V and 9 bases from J, the junction kept 20 bases outside the gene matches. CDR3 protein: CASSLASPSGRTSIRGEQFF. CDR3 sequence (DNA): TGTGCCAGCAGCTTAGCGTCCCCTAGCGGGAGAACCTCAATAAGGGGTGAGCAGTTCTTC.

A note on this clonotype: A much bigger clone sits one base away, suggesting this may be a read error. The rearrangement joins TRBV7-2 to TRBJ2-3, with 10 bases aligning to TRBD2. There are 14 residues in the CDR3. Germline lookup yields CDR1 SGHTA and CDR2 FQGNSA. CDR3 in amino acids: CASSLAGVTDTQYF. The CDR3 DNA sequence: TGTGCCAGCAGCCTAGCGGGAGTCACAGATACGCAGTATTTT.

V is TRBV6-1 and J is TRBJ2-7, with 8 bases lining up with TRBD2. The germline CDR1 and CDR2 sequences are MNHNS and SASEGT. The trim removed 5 bases at V and 6 bases at J, leaving 9 bases unmatched. CDR3 length: 14 residues. The CDR3 is CASSQQREKGEQYF. The CDR3 DNA reads as TGTGCCAGCAGTCAGCAGCGGGAGAAAGGCGAGCAGTACTTC.

The CDR3 DNA is TGTGCCAGCAGTTTATCGGGTGCATGGACAGGACGAGACCAGTTCTTC. Residues: CASSLSGAWTGRDQFF. The chain has TRBV12-3 or TRBV12-4 and TRBJ2-1; 7 nucleotides match TRBD1. V trimming: 2 bases; J trimming: 13 bases; junction bases outside the gene matches: 17. The CDR3 covers 16 residues.

This clonotype was seen ten or more times. The chain links TRBV28 to TRBJ2-3; tentatively, D is TRBD1 (5 bases). Germline V gene data show CDR1 as MDHEN and CDR2 as SYDVKM. This CDR3 region has 17 residues. V lost 2 bases, J lost 2 bases, and 17 bases lay in between. DNA of the CDR3: TGTGCCAGCAGTTTAAAGGCCAGGGCAGGGTTCACAGATACGCAGTATTTT. Translation gives CASSLKARAGFTDTQYF. Looking up the rest from reference TRBV28 and TRBJ2-3 gives the full variable domain: DVKVTQSSRYLVKRTGEKVFLECVQDMDHENMFWYRQDPGLGLRLIYFSYDVKMKEKGDIPEGYSVSREKKERFSLILESASTNQTSMYLCASSLKARAGFTDTQYFGPGTRLTVL.

The V gene is TRBV20-1, the J gene TRBJ2-1; 8 bases match TRBD2. Germline V gives CDR1 DFQATT, CDR2 SNEGSKA (reference sequence). The CDR3 length is 13 residues. The CDR3 DNA follows: TGCAGAGCCATTGGACCGGGAGGGGATGAGCAGTTCTTC. Protein: CRAIGPGGDEQFF.

The chain is built from TRBV11-2 and TRBJ2-3, with D perhaps given as TRBD1 or TRBD2 (5 bases each). CDR1 SGHAT and CDR2 FQNNGV come from the germline V gene. The CDR3 consists of 17 residues. The V and J ends lost 3 bases and 0 bases respectively, with 16 bases between them. For the CDR3, the DNA is TGTGCCAGCAGCTTGGGTCATCCGGGACCAAGCACAGATACGCAGTATTTT. Protein product: CASSLGHPGPSTDTQYF.

The V call is TRBV19, the J call TRBJ1-2, with 10 bases matching TRBD1. CDR1 is LNHDA and CDR2 is SQIVND in the germline V gene (reference sequence). Trimming took 8 bases from V and 4 from J; bases not matched to a gene: 7. The CDR3 loop spans 14 amino acids. Here the CDR3 DNA reads TGTGCCAGTTGTACGGGACAGGGGTCCTATGGCTACACCTTC. This gives the protein CASCTGQGSYGYTF.

About this clonotype itself: Since a much larger clone is just one base distant, this may be a read error. The J gene is TRBJ1-3, the V gene TRBV11-1, with D hard to call. In germline, CDR1 is SGHAT, CDR2 FQDESV (reference sequence). This CDR3 comprises 13 residues. Written as DNA, the CDR3 is TGTGCCAGCAGCTTTCCCCCAGGAAAAACCATATATTTT. It yields the protein CASSFPPGKTIYF.